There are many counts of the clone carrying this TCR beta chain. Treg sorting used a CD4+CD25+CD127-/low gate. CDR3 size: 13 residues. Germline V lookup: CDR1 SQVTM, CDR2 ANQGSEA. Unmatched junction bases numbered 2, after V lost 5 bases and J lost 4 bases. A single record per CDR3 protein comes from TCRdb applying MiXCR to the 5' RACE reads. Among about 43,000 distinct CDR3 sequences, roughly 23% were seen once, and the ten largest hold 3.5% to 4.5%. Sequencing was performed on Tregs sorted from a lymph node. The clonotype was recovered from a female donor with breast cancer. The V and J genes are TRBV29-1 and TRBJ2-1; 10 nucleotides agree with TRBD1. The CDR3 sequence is CSVRTGGYNEQFF. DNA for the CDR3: TGCAGCGTTAGGACAGGGGGATACAATGAGCAGTTCTTC.